One and the same sample provided the 4 T cell receptor beta chains below, sequenced in a study of cytomegalovirus exposure and HLA in healthy donors. 60 Vbeta and 13 Jbeta primers were used in PCR. Sequencing used immunoSEQ multiplex PCR; TCRdb keeps in-frame clones, though not all of them. Of fewer than 250,000 clones listed, about 80% are singletons. The specimen was PBMCs. The receptor set was obtained from a male donor in good health and CMV-seronegative.

The CDR3 spells CASSYYRGRVSSYNSPLHF. CDR3 coding DNA: TGTGCCAGCAGCTACTACAGGGGGAGGGTTAGCTCCTATAATTCACCCCTCCACTTT. The chain joins TRBV7-2 to TRBJ1-6, with 8 bases identical to TRBD1. Germline CDR1 is SGHTA and CDR2 is FQGNSA. The CDR3 has 19 residues. V dropped 4 bases and J dropped 0; count of bases not matched to a gene: 11.

The V gene is TRBV9, the J gene TRBJ1-2; 7 bases fit TRBD1. Per germline, CDR1 SGDLS and CDR2 YYNGEE. There are 13 residues in the CDR3. J gave up 3 bases and V 3 bases, and 2 bases lay outside the gene matches. CDR3 loop: CASSARGDYGYTF. The DNA for the CDR3 is TGTGCCAGCAGCGCCAGGGGGGACTATGGCTACACCTTC.

In its sample, this clone was seen once. V and J are TRBV28 and TRBJ2-2; 8 bases line up with TRBD1. Unmatched junction bases numbered 3, after V lost 2 bases and J lost 4 bases. The CDR3 runs to 15 residues. Germline V gene data show CDR1 as MDHEN and CDR2 as SYDVKM. The CDR3 spells CASSLDRGRTGELFF. The CDR3 bases are TGTGCCAGCAGTTTAGACAGGGGTCGCACCGGGGAGCTGTTTTTT.

The CDR3 sequence is CASSLVEDLNTEAFF. The CDR3 DNA reads TGTGCCAGCAGCTTAGTGGAGGATTTGAACACTGAAGCTTTCTTT. V is TRBV7-6 and J is TRBJ1-1; no clear D. Trimming took 1 base from V and 0 from J, leaving 9 bases between them. Germline assignment: CDR1 SGHVS and CDR2 FNYEAQ. The CDR3 loop spans 15 amino acids.